One sample yielded the 8 T cell receptor beta chains listed below, sequenced in a study of CD8+ T cells in alopecia areata. Following extraction, RNA underwent reverse transcription to cDNA, which served as the sequencing template. Only in-frame clones appear in the TCRdb table, and some are missing; sequencing was by immunoSEQ multiplex PCR. Found here are around 69,000 clones, approximately 58% of them singletons; the top ten hold around a sixth. The material sequenced was CD8+ T cells sorted from blood, taken at week 0. Receptors were obtained from a human donor with alopecia areata.

The chain is built from TRBV6-5 and TRBJ2-6; D is possibly TRBD2 (6 bases). There are 14 residues in the CDR3. The V gene lost 6 bases and the J gene lost 1 base, with 7 bases spanning the gap. CDR1 is MNHEY, CDR2 SVGAGI, per germline. CDR3 sequence: CASRAGSGANVLTF. CDR3 nucleotides: TGTGCCAGCAGGGCGGGGTCTGGGGCCAACGTCCTGACTTTC.

This clone has only a few counts. The chain uses TRBV7-8 and TRBJ2-6; D unresolved. Trimming took off 1 base at V and 0 bases at J, with 10 bases between the two ends. The CDR3 contains 17 residues. Germline CDR1 reads SGHVS; CDR2 reads FQNEAQ. CDR3 nucleotide sequence: TGTGCCAGCAGCTTAGATGGGATGAGCTCTGGGGCCAACGTCCTGACTTTC. It codes for CASSLDGMSSGANVLTF. The variable domain in full, completed from reference TRBV7-8 and TRBJ2-6, reads GAGVSQSPRYKVAKRGQDVALRCDPISGHVSLFWYQQALGQGPEFLTYFQNEAQLDKSGLPSDRFFAERPEGSVSTLKIQRTQQEDSAVYLCASSLDGMSSGANVLTFGAGSRLTVL.

This clone was found once. The chain employs TRBV5-6 and TRBJ1-2; the D is unclear. The CDR3 length is 13 residues. Between the trimmed V and J ends, which lost 1 base and 8 bases, there was a span of 12 bases. CDR1 is SGHDT, CDR2 YYEEEE, per germline. The chain's CDR3 is CASSLSGFQGYTF. CDR3 DNA: TGTGCCAGCAGCTTGTCCGGGTTTCAAGGCTACACCTTC.

The rearrangement joins TRBV2 to TRBJ2-6; D is uncertain. Germline loops: CDR1 SNHLY, CDR2 FYNNEI. Trimming pared 2 bases from V and 2 bases from J, leaving 7 bases between. The CDR3 consists of 15 residues. CDR3 DNA sequence: TGTGCCAGCAGTGAACGGGTTGCTGGGGCCAACGTCCTGACTTTC. It is translated as CASSERVAGANVLTF.

The V and J genes are TRBV6-1 and TRBJ2-6, with D unresolved. The V gene's germline CDR1 is MNHNS and CDR2 SASEGT. There are 12 residues in the CDR3. Trimming removed 2 bases at V and 12 bases at J, with 8 bases between. CDR3 loop: CASSELGLVLTF. The CDR3 DNA sequence: TGTGCCAGCAGTGAATTAGGGCTCGTCCTGACTTTC.

Here the CDR3 reads CASSPGTGSHEQYF. The CDR3 DNA reads TGTGCCAGCTCCCCCGGGACAGGGTCCCACGAGCAGTACTTC. The chain carries TRBV18 and TRBJ2-7; 9 bases are shared with TRBD1. Germline V gives CDR1 KGHSH, CDR2 LQKENI. The CDR3 loop spans 14 amino acids. After removal of 6 bases from V and 5 bases from J, the junction contained 8 bases not matched to a gene.

This chain links TRBV30 with TRBJ2-5; D could derive from TRBD1 or TRBD2 (5 bases each). The V and J ends lost 1 base and 5 bases respectively, with 14 bases between them. Germline CDR1 and CDR2: GTSNPN and SVGIG (reference sequence). The CDR3 contains 14 residues. CDR3 sequence (DNA): TGTGCCTGGAGTGGGGGGTACGGTGAGGAGACCCAGTACTTC. It translates to CAWSGGYGEETQYF. Together with reference TRBV30 and TRBJ2-5, the CDR3 gives the full variable domain: SQTIHQWPATLVQPVGSPLSLECTVEGTSNPNLYWYRQAAGRGLQLLFYSVGIGQISSEVPQNLSASRPQDRQFILSSKKLLLSDSGFYLCAWSGGYGEETQYFGPGTRLLVL.

V and J are TRBV15 and TRBJ2-3, with D possibly matching TRBD2 (5 bases). The V and J ends lost 4 bases and 2 bases respectively, with 13 bases between them. Germline V gives CDR1 LNHNV, CDR2 YYDKDF (reference sequence). CDR3 size: 15 residues. Written as DNA, the CDR3 is TGTGCCACCAGCAACGAGGGAAGGGTCACAGATACGCAGTATTTT. Translated: CATSNEGRVTDTQYF.